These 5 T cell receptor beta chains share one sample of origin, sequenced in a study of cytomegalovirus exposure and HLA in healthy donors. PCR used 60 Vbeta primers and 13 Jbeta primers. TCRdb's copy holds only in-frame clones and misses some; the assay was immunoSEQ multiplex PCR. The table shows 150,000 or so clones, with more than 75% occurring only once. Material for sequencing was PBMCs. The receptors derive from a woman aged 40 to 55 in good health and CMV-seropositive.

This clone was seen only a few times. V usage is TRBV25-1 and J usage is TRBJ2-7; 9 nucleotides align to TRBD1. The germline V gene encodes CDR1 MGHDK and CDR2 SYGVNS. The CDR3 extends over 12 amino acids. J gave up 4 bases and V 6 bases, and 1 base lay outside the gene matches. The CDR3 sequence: CASRQGAYEQYF. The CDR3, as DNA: TGTGCCAGCAGACAGGGGGCATACGAGCAGTACTTC.

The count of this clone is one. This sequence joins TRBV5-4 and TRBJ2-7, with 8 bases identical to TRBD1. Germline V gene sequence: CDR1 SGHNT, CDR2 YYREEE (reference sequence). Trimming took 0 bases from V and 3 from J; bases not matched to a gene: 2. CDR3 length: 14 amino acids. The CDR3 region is CASSLGDRNYEQYF. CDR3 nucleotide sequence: TGTGCCAGCAGCTTGGGGGACAGGAACTACGAGCAGTACTTC.

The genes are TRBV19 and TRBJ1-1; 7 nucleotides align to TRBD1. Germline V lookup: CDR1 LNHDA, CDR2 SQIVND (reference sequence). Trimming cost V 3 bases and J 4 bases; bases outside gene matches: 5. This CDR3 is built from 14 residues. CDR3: CASSMKGAVTEAFF. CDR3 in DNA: TGTGCCAGTAGTATGAAGGGGGCGGTCACTGAAGCTTTCTTT.

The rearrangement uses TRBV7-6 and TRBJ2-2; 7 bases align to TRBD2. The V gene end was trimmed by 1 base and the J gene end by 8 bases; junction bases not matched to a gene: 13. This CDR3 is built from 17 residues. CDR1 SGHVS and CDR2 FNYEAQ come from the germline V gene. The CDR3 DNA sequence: TGTGCCAGCAGCTTAGTCGGAGGTAGCGGGCTATCTGGGGAGCTGTTTTTT. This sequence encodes CASSLVGGSGLSGELFF.

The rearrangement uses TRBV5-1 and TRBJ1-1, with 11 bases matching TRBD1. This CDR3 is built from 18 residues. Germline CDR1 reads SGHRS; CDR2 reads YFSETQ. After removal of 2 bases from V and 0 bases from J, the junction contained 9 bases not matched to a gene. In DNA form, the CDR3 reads TGCGCCAGCAGCTTAAGAGGACAGGGGGCCTATATGAACACTGAAGCTTTCTTT. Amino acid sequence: CASSLRGQGAYMNTEAFF.